Each of the 16 T cell receptor beta chains below was sequenced from the same sample in a study of identical twins. A single record per CDR3 protein comes from TCRdb applying MiXCR to the 5' RACE reads. Here the sample spans a few hundred thousand distinct CDR3 sequences, about 13% being singletons. The same sample was also used in a study of yellow fever vaccine responses in identical twins.

Source material: CD4+ T cells sorted from blood. These receptors were obtained from a woman aged 18-29 years in good health.

This clonotype was observed many times. The chain employs TRBV15 and TRBJ2-2; possibly TRBD1 for D (5 bases). V was trimmed by 3 bases and J by 5 bases, leaving 13 bases between them. Germline V gene sequence: CDR1 LNHNV, CDR2 YYDKDF (reference sequence). The CDR3 has 15 residues. The CDR3 spells CATSSKAQGTGELFF. CDR3 bases: TGTGCCACCAGCAGCAAAGCCCAGGGAACCGGGGAGCTGTTTTTT.

The chain recombines TRBV20-1 with TRBJ2-7, with D maybe TRBD2 (6 bases). Per the germline V gene, CDR1 is DFQATT and CDR2 is SNEGSKA (reference sequence). The V and J ends lost 5 bases and 1 base respectively, with 18 bases between them. The CDR3 loop spans 15 amino acids. CDR3 region: CSALPGSGVSYEQYF. In DNA, the CDR3 is TGCAGTGCTCTCCCCGGGTCGGGGGTGTCCTACGAGCAGTACTTC.

V usage is TRBV7-2 and J usage is TRBJ2-5; the D is unclear. CDR1 and CDR2 (germline): SGHTA, FQGNSA. The V end was cut by 5 bases, the J end by 5 bases, with 12 bases between. CDR3 length: 13 amino acids. CDR3 sequence reads: CASSGSFGETQYF. CDR3 DNA sequence: TGTGCCAGCAGCGGCTCTTTTGGGGAGACCCAGTACTTC.

Ten or more counts support this clonotype. The chain couples TRBV7-6 to TRBJ2-3; the match to TRBD2 covers 12 bases. Losses at the gene ends were 1 base for V and 3 bases for J; bases not matched to a gene: 5. Germline V CDR1 and CDR2: SGHVS, FNYEAQ. The CDR3 is made up of 17 amino acids. The CDR3 region has the DNA TGTGCCAGCAGCTTAGTGACTAGCGGGAGTAAAACAGATACGCAGTATTTT. This sequence encodes CASSLVTSGSKTDTQYF.

The V and J genes are TRBV11-2 and TRBJ2-2; possibly TRBD1 for D (5 bases). Germline V gives CDR1 SGHAT, CDR2 FQNNGV. This CDR3 is 14 amino acids long. V lost 2 bases to trimming and J lost 5 bases, with 9 bases between them. The CDR3 DNA reads as TGTGCCAGCAGCTTACTTAAGGGGACCGGGGAGCTGTTTTTT. This codes for CASSLLKGTGELFF.

There are a few counts of this clonotype. V is TRBV12-3 or TRBV12-4 and J is TRBJ2-7, with TRBD2 matching over 9 bases. Trimming took 6 bases from V and 0 from J; bases not matched to a gene: 6. There are 15 residues in the CDR3. The CDR3 sequence is CASRRTSGPSYEQYF. The CDR3, as DNA: TGTGCCAGCAGGCGCACTAGCGGGCCCTCCTACGAGCAGTACTTC.

This clonotype has more than one count but fewer than ten. The V gene is TRBV29-1, the J gene TRBJ1-2; 9 nucleotides align to TRBD1. The CDR3 has 13 residues. Germline lookup yields CDR1 SQVTM and CDR2 ANQGSEA. The V gene end was trimmed by 5 bases and the J gene end by 8 bases; junction bases not matched to a gene: 9. The CDR3 sequence is CSVSDRGTLGYTF. CDR3 coding DNA: TGCAGCGTTTCCGACAGGGGGACTTTGGGCTACACCTTC. Together with reference TRBV29-1 and TRBJ1-2, the CDR3 gives the full variable domain: SAVISQKPSRDICQRGTSLTIQCQVDSQVTMMFWYRQQPGQSLTLIATANQGSEATYESGFVIDKFPISRPNLTFSTLTVSNMSPEDSSIYLCSVSDRGTLGYTFGSGTRLTVV.

This clonotype was counted at least ten times. The chain carries TRBV30 and TRBJ1-6, with 12 bases lining up with TRBD1. CDR1 is GTSNPN and CDR2 is SVGIG in the germline V gene (reference sequence). V dropped 1 base and J dropped 11; count of bases not matched to a gene: 6. The CDR3 covers 15 residues. CDR3 region: CAWSAGQGASPPLHF. As DNA, the CDR3 is TGTGCCTGGAGTGCGGGACAGGGGGCTTCTCCACCCCTCCACTTT.

The chain recombines TRBV6-5 with TRBJ2-1, with 7 bases fitting TRBD2. J gave up 7 bases and V 0 bases, and 6 bases lay outside the gene matches. The germline CDR1 and CDR2 sequences are MNHEY and SVGAGI. This CDR3 has 15 amino acids. The CDR3 DNA reads TGTGCCAGCAGTTACTCAACTAGCGCCAGGAATGAGCAGTTCTTC. It codes for CASSYSTSARNEQFF.

At least ten counts were recorded for this clonotype. This rearrangement joins TRBV3-1 to TRBJ2-3, with unresolved D. Looked up from germline, CDR1 is LGHDT and CDR2 is YNNKEL (reference sequence). V lost 1 base and J lost 2, with 7 bases in between. This CDR3 is 14 amino acids long. The CDR3 loop is CASSQVLPTDTQYF. The DNA for the CDR3 is TGTGCCAGCAGCCAAGTCCTACCCACAGATACGCAGTATTTT.

The CDR3 DNA reads as TGTGCCAGCAGTTTGTGGGGCGGGGGAGGAAACACTGAAGCTTTCTTT. Translated: CASSLWGGGGNTEAFF. The chain uses TRBV12-3 or TRBV12-4 and TRBJ1-1, with TRBD1 as a possible D gene (5 bases). The CDR3 is 16 amino acids. The V and J ends lost 3 bases and 2 bases respectively, with 16 bases between them.

The rearrangement links TRBV6-5 to TRBJ2-5; 11 nucleotides align to TRBD2. CDR1 and CDR2 (germline): MNHEY, SVGAGI. J gave up 0 bases and V 4 bases, and 4 bases lay outside the gene matches. The length of the CDR3 is 16 residues. This CDR3 reads CASSFLAGGYQETQYF. The CDR3 region has the DNA TGTGCCAGCAGTTTTCTAGCGGGAGGATACCAAGAGACCCAGTACTTC.

V and J are TRBV6-1 and TRBJ2-7, with 10 bases aligning to TRBD1. The CDR3 totals 12 residues. The V and J ends lost 3 bases and 8 bases, in that order; junction bases with no gene match: 1. In germline, CDR1 is MNHNS, CDR2 SASEGT. CDR3 nucleotides: TGTGCCAGCAGTGAGGGACAGGGGAAGCAGTACTTC. This translates into CASSEGQGKQYF.

A remark on this clonotype: Sequence at one end of the junction differs from germline and may be a read error. The chain couples TRBV7-7 to TRBJ1-1; D uncertain. CDR1 SSHAT and CDR2 FNYEAQ come from the germline V gene (reference sequence). The CDR3 loop spans 13 amino acids. CDR3 in DNA: TGTGCTAGCAGCTCCAGCCGGGACACTGAAGCTTTCTTT. Translating it yields CASSSSRDTEAFF.

V gene TRBV5-1 combines with J gene TRBJ2-7; 14 positions agree with TRBD2. From germline, CDR1 is SGHRS and CDR2 YFSETQ. J gave up 2 bases and V 4 bases, and 11 bases lay outside the gene matches. The CDR3 runs 18 residues. CDR3 nucleotide sequence: TGCGCCAGCAGCCCCGATCCGGGACTAGCGGGAGTGACCTACGAGCAGTACTTC. Translation gives CASSPDPGLAGVTYEQYF.

This clonotype appeared many times. The rearrangement links TRBV5-1 to TRBJ2-2; 8 bases agree with TRBD2. V shed 1 base and J 1 base; nucleotides not matched to a gene: 0. The CDR3 contains 15 residues. Germline CDR1 is SGHRS and CDR2 is YFSETQ. CDR3 sequence: CASSLTSGNTGELFF. The CDR3 DNA is TGCGCCAGCAGCTTGACTAGCGGGAACACCGGGGAGCTGTTTTTT.